Presented here are 10 T cell receptor beta chains from one specimen sequenced in a study of T cells in localized non-small cell lung cancer. Clones were read by immunoSEQ multiplex PCR, and TCRdb kept only the in-frame ones, dropping some. The table lists 75,000 to 90,000 clones, just under 85% of them singletons, with under 3.5% in the top ten. The input for sequencing was peripheral blood, taken before any cancer treatment. The receptors here all came from a man aged 35 to 70 with stage I lung adenocarcinoma.

This clone came up a few times. The gene calls are TRBV9 and TRBJ1-1; tentative D call: TRBD1 (5 bases). Germline V gene data show CDR1 as SGDLS and CDR2 as YYNGEE. The CDR3 covers 13 residues. V was shortened by 3 bases and J by 10 bases, with 16 bases between the two germline ends. CDR3 nucleotides: TGTGCCAGCAGCGCCCTAGGGGTAGCCCGAGCTTTCTTT. Amino acids: CASSALGVARAFF.

The chain uses TRBV7-3 and TRBJ2-5; unclear D gene. Trimming took off 5 bases at V and 5 bases at J, with 15 bases between the two ends. Germline V CDR1 and CDR2: SGHTA, FQGTGA. The CDR3 is 14 residues long. This CDR3 reads CASSPSAVGETQYF. CDR3 nucleotide sequence: TGTGCCAGCAGCCCGAGTGCAGTGGGGGAGACCCAGTACTTC.

V gene TRBV19 combines with J gene TRBJ1-5; D may be TRBD1 (6 bases). The CDR3 is 15 amino acids. Germline lookup yields CDR1 LNHDA and CDR2 SQIVND (reference sequence). The ends were cut back, 5 bases at V and 0 bases at J, with 11 bases in the middle. CDR3 protein: CASSPWDNSNQPQHF. Here the CDR3 DNA reads TGTGCCAGTAGTCCGTGGGACAATAGCAATCAGCCCCAGCATTTT.

This clone was observed a handful of times. J is TRBJ2-2 and V is TRBV19, with a tentative D call TRBD1 (6 bases). The germline gives CDR1 LNHDA, CDR2 SQIVND (reference sequence). V lost 5 bases, J lost 4 bases, and 17 bases lay in between. The CDR3 runs to 16 residues. The CDR3 region is CASSPTGFSFTGELFF. The CDR3 DNA sequence: TGTGCCAGTAGTCCCACAGGGTTTTCCTTCACCGGGGAGCTGTTTTTT. The whole variable domain, remainder taken from reference TRBV19 and TRBJ2-2, is DGGITQSPKYLFRKEGQNVTLSCEQNLNHDAMYWYRQDPGQGLRLIYYSQIVNDFQKGDIAEGYSVSREKKESFPLTVTSAQKNPTAFYLCASSPTGFSFTGELFFGEGSRLTVL.

This clone has a single count. The V and J genes are TRBV19 and TRBJ2-3; 7 nucleotides match TRBD2. Germline V lookup: CDR1 LNHDA, CDR2 SQIVND (reference sequence). V was clipped by 5 bases and J by 3 bases; unmatched bases: 17. This CDR3 is built from 18 residues. CDR3 nucleotide sequence: TGTGCCAGTAGTGATCGCGGGAGATCCGTCGGTTCTACAGATACGCAGTATTTT. Translated, it gives CASSDRGRSVGSTDTQYF.

The V call is TRBV2, the J call TRBJ1-2; TRBD1 is a possible D gene (6 bases). Looked up from germline, CDR1 is SNHLY and CDR2 is FYNNEI. V lost 6 bases to trimming and J lost 4 bases, with 12 bases between them. The CDR3 extends over 13 amino acids. The CDR3 DNA sequence: TGTGCCAGCAGGCCGGGACACCTCTATGGCTACACCTTC. As protein: CASRPGHLYGYTF.

This chain uses TRBV9 with TRBJ2-1; no clear D. In germline, CDR1 is SGDLS, CDR2 YYNGEE. Trimming left V 4 bases short and J 8 bases short, with 16 bases between. The CDR3 has 14 amino acids. For the CDR3, the DNA is TGTGCCAGCAGCCTTCCGGAAGGCCGAGATGAGCAGTTCTTC. Protein product: CASSLPEGRDEQFF.

This chain connects TRBV10-2 to TRBJ2-5, with 11 nucleotides matching TRBD2. Germline V gene lookup returns CDR1 WSHSY and CDR2 SAAADI. CDR3 size: 15 residues. After removal of 5 bases from V and 5 bases from J, the junction contained 7 bases not matched to a gene. This CDR3 is CASSSTSGVGETQYF. For the CDR3, the DNA is TGCGCCAGCAGTTCGACTAGCGGGGTCGGGGAGACCCAGTACTTC.

The chain has TRBV7-3 and TRBJ2-2, with TRBD2 identical over 13 bases. V shed 4 bases and J 6 bases; nucleotides not matched to a gene: 2. Looked up from germline, CDR1 is SGHTA and CDR2 is FQGTGA. This CDR3 spans 15 amino acids. This chain's CDR3 is CASSYGLAGAGELFF. CDR3 coding DNA: TGTGCCAGCAGCTACGGACTAGCGGGAGCCGGGGAGCTGTTTTTT.

The chain employs TRBV30 and TRBJ1-1; a weak D match, TRBD1 (5 bases). The length of the CDR3 is 14 residues. Germline values: CDR1 GTSNPN, CDR2 SVGIG (reference sequence). With 1 base removed from V and 6 bases from J, the gap between germline ends came to 15 bases. CDR3 sequence (DNA): TGTGCCTGGAGTGGGCACGGCAGGGCGTCTGAAGCTTTCTTT. Amino acid sequence: CAWSGHGRASEAFF.